A selection of T cell receptor beta chains follows, all from one sample in a study of blood T cell repertoires in COVID-19. Libraries were prepared by immunoSEQ multiplex PCR; TCRdb keeps only in-frame clonotypes and omits some of them. The repertoire holds 99,000 or so clones, with about 85% as singletons. Specimen: peripheral blood. These receptors were taken from a man aged 45-65 years with acute or convalescent COVID-19. The conserved cysteine and the conserved F or W are not part of the CDR3 here.

j_call | v_call | cdr3_aa
TRBJ2-7 | TRBV3-1/TRBV3-2 | ASSQAGTSGWASYEQY
TRBJ1-2 | TRBV11-3 | ASSLSAANYGYT
TRBJ1-2 | TRBV6-1 | ASSETGTGGGYGYT
TRBJ1-3 | TRBV9 | ASSVEASGNTIY
TRBJ2-1 | TRBV5-4 | ASSLIGSTV
TRBJ2-2 | TRBV5-1 | ASREAGSAGELF
TRBJ1-2 | TRBV30 | AWSEHENYGYT
TRBJ1-5 | TRBV28 | ASNRPGGLVQPQH
TRBJ1-1 | TRBV5-4 | ASSWQVVNTEAF
TRBJ1-1 | TRBV27 | ASSWDRNTEAF
TRBJ1-1 | TRBV6-1 | ASSEAAQHEAF
TRBJ1-2 | TRBV7-9 | ASSLIAGGHGYT
TRBJ2-2 | TRBV7-9 | ASSLGTGITGELF
TRBJ2-5 | TRBV11-2 | ASSLTSGEETQY
TRBJ2-1 | TRBV27 | ASSLAPPVSGGAYNEQF
TRBJ1-1 | TRBV6-6 | ASSPSRVANTEAF
TRBJ2-3 | TRBV27 | ASRWIAASTDTQY
TRBJ1-4 | TRBV30 | AWSRGREGEKLF
TRBJ1-3 | TRBV5-5 | ASSLAGAGNTIY
TRBJ1-5 | TRBV19 | ASSIGQGYQPQH
TRBJ2-2 | TRBV19 | ASREVLTSGNTGELF
TRBJ2-7 | TRBV27 | ASSVLTGGYEQY
TRBJ1-5 | TRBV12-5 | ASGLVLGQGDQPQH
TRBJ2-1 | TRBV12-5 | ASGLPTGKIGDHPSSYNEQF
TRBJ2-6 | TRBV2 | ASSEGRGFSGANVLT
TRBJ2-7 | TRBV3-1/TRBV3-2 | ASSQTRTYEQY
TRBJ1-2 | TRBV5-1 | ASSLGAERGPLYGYT
TRBJ1-1 | TRBV7-7 | ASRRPGTGAPLNTEAF
TRBJ2-7 | TRBV12-3/TRBV12-4 | ASSWGMGYEQY
TRBJ1-6 | TRBV6-5 | ASSGGQGLNSPLH
TRBJ1-4 | TRBV30 | AWNPRLWEKLF
TRBJ2-2 | TRBV5-6 | ASSFNSGELF
TRBJ1-2 | TRBV4-1 | ASSFGTAGGYT
TRBJ2-7 | TRBV14 | ASSLRYYEQY
TRBJ2-7 | TRBV20-1 | SATTGYEQY
TRBJ2-3 | TRBV11-3 | ASSPTSGGTDTQY
TRBJ1-4 | TRBV12-5 | ASGLAAIHRGLNEKLF
TRBJ1-3 | TRBV4-1 | ASSQERGSSGNTIY
TRBJ1-3 | TRBV9 | ASSVTGNTIY
TRBJ2-1 | TRBV4-1 | ASSHPDRGYEQF